Shown below are 21 T cell receptor beta chains from a single sample sequenced in a study of regulatory T cells in long-lasting Graves disease. Investigators prepared the TCR beta libraries by applying iRepertoire HTBI primers and Arm-PCR of CDR3 regions. Using its own MiXCR run on the multiplex PCR reads, TCRdb lists one record per CDR3 protein. Of some 450,000 distinct CDR3 sequences in the sample, 16% were seen once. As for time point: newly diagnosed GD, antithyroid drugs for less than 3 months. RNA isolated from PBMCs was used to make the TCR library. The sample also formed part of further work on T cells in Graves' hyperthyroidism and ophthalmopathy.

The sample here was peripheral blood mononuclear cells (PBMCs), taken at new diagnosis, from a patient treated with antithyroid drugs. Receptors were obtained from a woman in her twenties or thirties with Graves disease.

The rearrangement uses TRBV28 and TRBJ2-1; TRBD1 matches 7 bases. This CDR3 spans 14 amino acids. From germline, CDR1 is MDHEN and CDR2 SYDVKM. After removal of 6 bases from V and 9 bases from J, the junction contained 11 bases not matched to a gene. DNA for the CDR3: TGTGCCAGCAGCGAACGTACAGGGGCCGGTGAGCAGTTCTTC. It translates to CASSERTGAGEQFF.

This clonotype appeared a few times. The chain joins TRBV20-1 to TRBJ1-5, with TRBD1 matching over 10 bases. CDR3 size: 15 residues. J gave up 2 bases and V 4 bases, and 5 bases lay outside the gene matches. From germline, CDR1 is DFQATT and CDR2 SNEGSKA (reference sequence). CDR3 sequence: CSATGTGEGNQPQHF. The CDR3 DNA follows: TGCAGTGCTACCGGGACAGGGGAGGGCAATCAGCCCCAGCATTTT.

The chain combines TRBV9 with TRBJ2-7; TRBD2 matches 9 bases. Germline V lookup: CDR1 SGDLS, CDR2 YYNGEE. The CDR3 totals 15 residues. J gave up 3 bases and V 0 bases, and 4 bases lay outside the gene matches. This CDR3 reads CASSVAASGDYEQYF. Here the CDR3 DNA reads TGTGCCAGCAGCGTAGCAGCTAGCGGGGACTACGAGCAGTACTTC.

This clonotype came up many times. The chain joins TRBV20-1 to TRBJ1-1; TRBD1 agrees at 7 bases. CDR3 length: 14 residues. Unmatched junction bases numbered 12, after V lost 2 bases and J lost 9 bases. CDR1 is DFQATT and CDR2 is SNEGSKA in the germline V gene (reference sequence). CDR3 protein: CSARIHDRVRKAFF. The DNA of the CDR3 is TGCAGTGCTAGAATCCACGACAGGGTACGAAAAGCTTTCTTT.

This clonotype showed up just a few times. The gene calls are TRBV20-1 and TRBJ2-7, with D possibly being TRBD2 (6 bases). Per germline, CDR1 DFQATT and CDR2 SNEGSKA (reference sequence). Trimming pared 5 bases from V and 3 bases from J, leaving 20 bases between. CDR3 length equals 15 residues. The CDR3 DNA reads as TGCAGTGCTGGCCCTCGGGACTCAAAACTCTACGAGCAGTACTTC. This codes for CSAGPRDSKLYEQYF.

This clonotype occurred many times. The chain uses TRBV11-2 and TRBJ1-4, with a possible D match to TRBD1 (5 bases). The CDR3 is made up of 14 amino acids. Germline-derived CDR1 and CDR2 are SGHAT and FQNNGV. Deletions cut 5 bases from V and 3 bases from J, with 10 bases between. CDR3 region: CASSPGGANEKLFF. DNA of the CDR3: TGTGCCAGCAGCCCGGGGGGGGCTAATGAAAAACTGTTTTTT.

This clonotype was seen repeatedly, ten times or more. The V and J genes are TRBV29-1 and TRBJ2-3; tentatively, D is TRBD2 (6 bases). Germline CDR1 is SQVTM and CDR2 is ANQGSEA. Trimming cost V 6 bases and J 2 bases, with 12 bases left between them. This CDR3 contains 13 residues. DNA for the CDR3: TGCAGCGTAGCAGTAGCGGCCACAGATACGCAGTATTTT. Encoded protein: CSVAVAATDTQYF.

This clonotype was found many times. The gene calls are TRBV20-1 and TRBJ2-7, with D perhaps TRBD2 (5 bases). CDR1 is DFQATT and CDR2 is SNEGSKA in the germline V gene (reference sequence). The CDR3 length is 14 residues. Trimming took 3 bases from V and 5 from J, leaving 17 bases between them. CDR3 nucleotides: TGCAGTGCTAGGTTCAATACTAGTCGCCACGAGCAGTACTTC. Its translation is CSARFNTSRHEQYF.

This clonotype was seen a handful of times. The likely explanation is a read error, given a far larger clone one base away. The chain couples TRBV2 to TRBJ2-1; 11 nucleotides agree with TRBD2. TRBJ2-5 matches the DNA end more closely, so the J call is doubtful. The length of the CDR3 is 17 residues. In germline, CDR1 is SNHLY, CDR2 FYNNEI. The CDR3 here is CASGLGLAGGSAETQYF. Here the CDR3 DNA reads TGTGCCAGCGGTTTAGGGCTAGCGGGAGGATCCGCGGAGACCCAGTACTTC.

This clonotype appeared many times. The gene calls are TRBV28 and TRBJ2-7, with D tentatively TRBD2 (5 bases). V was cut by 1 base and J by 4 bases, with 8 bases left in between. CDR3 length: 13 amino acids. Germline loops: CDR1 MDHEN, CDR2 SYDVKM. CDR3 DNA sequence: TGTGCCAGCAGTTTATACGGGAAATACGAGCAGTACTTC. Amino acids: CASSLYGKYEQYF.

This clonotype was recorded at least ten times. The chain combines TRBV7-2 with TRBJ2-5; D is undetermined. V dropped 5 bases and J dropped 0 bases, with 10 bases sitting between them. Germline CDR1 is SGHTA and CDR2 is FQGNSA. The CDR3 extends over 14 amino acids. The CDR3 loop reads CASSRRLYQETQYF. The CDR3 DNA is TGTGCCAGCAGCCGAAGGTTGTACCAAGAGACCCAGTACTTC.

This clonotype was counted many times. The chain uses TRBV10-3 and TRBJ1-1, with a tentative D call TRBD1 (6 bases). V lost 4 bases, J lost 3 bases, and 12 bases lay in between. Germline V lookup: CDR1 ENHRY, CDR2 SYGVKD. This CDR3 is 14 amino acids long. CDR3 nucleotides: TGTGCCATCAGTGTCGGGGGCGCGGACACTGAAGCTTTCTTT. Translated: CAISVGGADTEAFF.

V is TRBV6-2 or TRBV6-3 and J is TRBJ2-1; 14 positions match TRBD2. CDR3 length: 15 residues. V dropped 6 bases and J dropped 7; count of bases not matched to a gene: 5. CDR1 MNHEY and CDR2 SVGEGT come from the germline V gene. The CDR3 DNA reads as TGTGCCAGCAGGGGGACTAGCGGGAGTGTAAATGAGCAGTTCTTC. Protein sequence: CASRGTSGSVNEQFF.

There are many counts of this clonotype. The chain uses TRBV29-1 and TRBJ1-1; 9 nucleotides align to TRBD1. The CDR3 loop spans 12 amino acids. With V trimmed by 7 bases and J by 1 base, 1 base remained unmatched. Germline lookup yields CDR1 SQVTM and CDR2 ANQGSEA. CDR3: CSGGQGNTEAFF. CDR3 nucleotides: TGCAGCGGGGGACAGGGGAACACTGAAGCTTTCTTT.

The chain couples TRBV5-1 to TRBJ1-3; possible D gene TRBD1, 6 bases. Germline CDR1 SGHRS, CDR2 YFSETQ. The CDR3 loop spans 17 amino acids. V lost 4 bases, J lost 0 bases, and 17 bases lay in between. The CDR3 coding sequence is TGCGCCAGCAGCCCGAGGGGGAGTATAGACTCTGGAAACACCATATATTTT. Its translation is CASSPRGSIDSGNTIYF.

This clonotype was counted many times. The chain employs TRBV28 and TRBJ1-3; D is undetermined. The CDR3 is 16 amino acids. Germline CDR1 MDHEN, CDR2 SYDVKM. V lost 2 bases and J lost 7, with 18 bases in between. CDR3 bases: TGTGCCAGCAGTTTACCCCAGGCAGGCGTGGGGAACACCATATATTTT. It is translated as CASSLPQAGVGNTIYF.

This clonotype was seen more than once but under ten times. The chain joins TRBV9 to TRBJ1-2; 9 positions agree with TRBD1. With V trimmed by 3 bases and J by 1 base, 10 bases remained unmatched. The CDR3 has 17 residues. Germline CDR1 SGDLS, CDR2 YYNGEE. CDR3 sequence reads: CASSASAGTGINYGYTF. The CDR3 DNA reads TGTGCCAGCAGCGCCTCAGCCGGGACAGGGATTAACTATGGCTACACCTTC.

This clonotype was seen many times. This chain connects TRBV28 to TRBJ2-1; 7 bases agree with TRBD1. The CDR3 has 16 residues. CDR1 is MDHEN and CDR2 is SYDVKM in the germline V gene. V lost 5 bases, J lost 2 bases, and 9 bases stayed unmatched. The CDR3 reads CASSTPTGVTYNEQFF. DNA for the CDR3: TGTGCCAGCAGTACCCCCACAGGGGTCACCTACAATGAGCAGTTCTTC.

The J gene is TRBJ2-2, the V gene TRBV25-1, with D tentatively TRBD1 or TRBD2 (5 bases each). Looked up from germline, CDR1 is MGHDK and CDR2 is SYGVNS. CDR3 size: 15 residues. V lost 6 bases and J lost 0, with 11 bases in between. The CDR3 DNA sequence: TGTGCCAGCAGAAGGGACGGAGCGAACACCGGGGAGCTGTTTTTT. Its protein is CASRRDGANTGELFF.

This rearrangement joins TRBV2 to TRBJ1-2; the match to TRBD1 covers 8 bases. Trimming at V came to 4 bases and at J to 7 bases, leaving 5 bases not matched to a gene. The CDR3 is 13 amino acids. Germline CDR1 is SNHLY and CDR2 is FYNNEI. In DNA form, the CDR3 reads TGTGCCAGCAGTGCACAGGGGGATAGTGGCTACACCTTC. This codes for CASSAQGDSGYTF.

The chain has TRBV6-5 and TRBJ2-7; 7 bases align to TRBD1. Germline CDR1 is MNHEY and CDR2 is SVGAGI. The CDR3 covers 17 residues. Germline trimming cut 0 bases from V and 3 bases from J; bases unmatched to any gene: 11. Written as DNA, the CDR3 is TGTGCCAGCAGTTACTCGATAGGCACAGGGGTGGTCTACGAGCAGTACTTC. Amino acids: CASSYSIGTGVVYEQYF.